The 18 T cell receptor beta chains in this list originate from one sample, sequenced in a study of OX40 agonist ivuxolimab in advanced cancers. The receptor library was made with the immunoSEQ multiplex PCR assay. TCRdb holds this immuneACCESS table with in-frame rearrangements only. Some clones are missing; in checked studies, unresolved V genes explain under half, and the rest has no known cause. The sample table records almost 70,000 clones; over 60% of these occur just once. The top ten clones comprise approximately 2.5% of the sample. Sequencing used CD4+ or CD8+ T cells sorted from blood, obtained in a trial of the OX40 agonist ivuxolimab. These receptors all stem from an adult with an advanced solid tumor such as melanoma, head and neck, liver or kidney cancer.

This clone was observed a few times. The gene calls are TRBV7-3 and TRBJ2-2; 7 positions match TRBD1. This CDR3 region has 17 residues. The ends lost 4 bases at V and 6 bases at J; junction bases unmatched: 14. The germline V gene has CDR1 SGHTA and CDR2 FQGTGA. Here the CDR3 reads CASSSIGGDPKAGELFF. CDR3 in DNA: TGTGCCAGCAGCTCCATAGGGGGCGACCCCAAGGCCGGGGAGCTGTTTTTT.

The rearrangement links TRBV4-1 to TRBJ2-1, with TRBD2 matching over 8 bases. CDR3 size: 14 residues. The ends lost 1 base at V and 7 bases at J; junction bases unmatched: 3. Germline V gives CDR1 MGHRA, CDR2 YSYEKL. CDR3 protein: CASSQGLAMNEQFF. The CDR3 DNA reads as TGCGCCAGCAGCCAAGGACTAGCGATGAATGAGCAGTTCTTC.

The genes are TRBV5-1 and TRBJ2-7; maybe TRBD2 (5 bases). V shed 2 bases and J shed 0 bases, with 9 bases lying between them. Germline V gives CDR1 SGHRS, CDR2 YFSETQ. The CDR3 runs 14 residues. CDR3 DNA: TGCGCCAGCAGCTTAGGGAGTATCTCCTACGAGCAGTACTTC. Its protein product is CASSLGSISYEQYF.

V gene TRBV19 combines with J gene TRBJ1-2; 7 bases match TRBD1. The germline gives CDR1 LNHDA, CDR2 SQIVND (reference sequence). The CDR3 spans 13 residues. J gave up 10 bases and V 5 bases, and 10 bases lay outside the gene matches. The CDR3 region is CASSSQNRGYYTF. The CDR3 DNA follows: TGTGCCAGTAGTTCTCAGAACAGGGGTTACTACACCTTC.

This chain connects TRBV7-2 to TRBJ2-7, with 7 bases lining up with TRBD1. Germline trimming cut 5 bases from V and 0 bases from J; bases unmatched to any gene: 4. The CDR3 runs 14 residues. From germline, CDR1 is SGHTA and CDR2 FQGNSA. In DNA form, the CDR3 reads TGTGCCAGCAGCATACAGGGGAGCTCCTACGAGCAGTACTTC. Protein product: CASSIQGSSYEQYF. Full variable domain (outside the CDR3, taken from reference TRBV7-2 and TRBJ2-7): GAGVSQSPSNKVTEKGKDVELRCDPISGHTALYWYRQSLGQGLEFLIYFQGNSAPDKSGLPSDRFSAERTGGSVSTLTIQRTQQEDSAVYLCASSIQGSSYEQYFGPGTRLTVT.

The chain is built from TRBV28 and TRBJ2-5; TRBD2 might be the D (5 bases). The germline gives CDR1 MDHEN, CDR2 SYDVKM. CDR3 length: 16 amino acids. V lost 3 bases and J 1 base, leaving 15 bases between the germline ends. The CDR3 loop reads CASSFGGLGPQETQYF. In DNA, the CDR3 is TGTGCCAGCAGTTTTGGAGGTCTCGGGCCCCAAGAGACCCAGTACTTC.

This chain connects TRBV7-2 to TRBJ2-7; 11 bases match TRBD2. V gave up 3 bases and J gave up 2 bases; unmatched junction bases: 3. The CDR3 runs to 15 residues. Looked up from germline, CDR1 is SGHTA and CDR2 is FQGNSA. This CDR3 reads CASSLTSGDTYEQYF. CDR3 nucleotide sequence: TGTGCCAGCAGCTTGACTAGCGGGGATACCTACGAGCAGTACTTC.

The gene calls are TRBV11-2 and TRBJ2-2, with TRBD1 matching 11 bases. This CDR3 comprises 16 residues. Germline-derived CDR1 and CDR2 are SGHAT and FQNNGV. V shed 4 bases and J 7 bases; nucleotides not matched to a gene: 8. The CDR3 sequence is CASSWAGTGGIGELFF. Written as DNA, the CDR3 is TGTGCCAGCAGCTGGGCTGGGACAGGGGGTATCGGGGAGCTGTTTTTT.

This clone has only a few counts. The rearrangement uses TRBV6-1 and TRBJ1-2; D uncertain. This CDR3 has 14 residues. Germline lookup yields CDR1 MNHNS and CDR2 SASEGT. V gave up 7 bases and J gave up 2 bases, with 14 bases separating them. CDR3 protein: CASMGREINYGYTF. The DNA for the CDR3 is TGTGCCAGCATGGGGAGAGAAATAAACTATGGCTACACCTTC.

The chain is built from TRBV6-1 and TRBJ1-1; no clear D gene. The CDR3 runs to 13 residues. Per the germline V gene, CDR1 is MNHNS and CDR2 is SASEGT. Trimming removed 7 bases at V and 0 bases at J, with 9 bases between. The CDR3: CASNTWMNTEAFF. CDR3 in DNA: TGTGCCAGCAATACGTGGATGAACACTGAAGCTTTCTTT.

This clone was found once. CDR3 amino acids: CASSSQGGWDEQFF. The CDR3 nucleotides read TGCGCCAGCAGCTCACAGGGGGGGTGGGATGAGCAGTTCTTC. This sequence joins TRBV4-1 and TRBJ2-1; tentatively, D is TRBD1 (8 bases). This CDR3 comprises 14 residues. V lost 5 bases, J lost 8 bases, and 16 bases lay in between. Germline lookup yields CDR1 MGHRA and CDR2 YSYEKL.

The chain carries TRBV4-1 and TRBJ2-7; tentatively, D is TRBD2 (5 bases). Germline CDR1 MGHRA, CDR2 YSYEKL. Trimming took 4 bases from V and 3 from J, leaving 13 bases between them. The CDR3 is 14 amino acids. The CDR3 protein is CASSLIPGFYEQYF. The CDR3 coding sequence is TGCGCCAGCAGCCTTATCCCGGGATTCTACGAGCAGTACTTC.

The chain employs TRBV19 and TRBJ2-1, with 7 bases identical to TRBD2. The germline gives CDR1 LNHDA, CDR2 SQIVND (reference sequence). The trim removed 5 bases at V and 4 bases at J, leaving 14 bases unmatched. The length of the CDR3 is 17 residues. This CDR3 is CASSPRTGQRGYNEQFF. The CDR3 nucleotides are TGTGCCAGTAGTCCCCGGACCGGCCAGCGGGGTTACAATGAGCAGTTCTTC.

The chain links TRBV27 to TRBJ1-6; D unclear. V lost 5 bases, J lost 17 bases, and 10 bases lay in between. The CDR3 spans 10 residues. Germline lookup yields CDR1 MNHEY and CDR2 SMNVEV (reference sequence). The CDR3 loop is CASSPDRIHF. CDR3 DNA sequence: TGTGCCAGCAGTCCCGATAGGATCCACTTT.

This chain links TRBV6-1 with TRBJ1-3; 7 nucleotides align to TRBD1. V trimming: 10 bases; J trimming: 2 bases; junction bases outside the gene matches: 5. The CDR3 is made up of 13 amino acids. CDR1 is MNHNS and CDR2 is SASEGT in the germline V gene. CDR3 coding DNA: TGTGCCACTGGGACAGAAGCTGGAAACACCATATATTTT. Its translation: CATGTEAGNTIYF.

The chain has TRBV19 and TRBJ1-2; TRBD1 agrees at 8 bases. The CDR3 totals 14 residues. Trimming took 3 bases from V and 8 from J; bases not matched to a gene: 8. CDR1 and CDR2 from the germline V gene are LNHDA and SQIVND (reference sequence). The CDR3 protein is CASSMGGQGLGYTF. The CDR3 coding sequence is TGTGCCAGTAGTATGGGCGGACAGGGCCTCGGCTACACCTTC.

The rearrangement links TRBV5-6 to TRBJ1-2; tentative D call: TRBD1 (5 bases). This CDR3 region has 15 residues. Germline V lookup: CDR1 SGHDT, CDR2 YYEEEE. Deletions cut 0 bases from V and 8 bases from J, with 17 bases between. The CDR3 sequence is CASSLDSPRGDGYTF. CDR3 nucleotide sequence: TGTGCCAGCAGCTTGGATTCACCCCGCGGGGACGGCTACACCTTC.

This CDR3 reads CASSLGQGALGETQYF. CDR3 sequence (DNA): TGTGCCAGCAGCTTGGGACAGGGGGCCCTGGGGGAGACCCAGTACTTC. The rearrangement uses TRBV5-4 and TRBJ2-5; 10 nucleotides match TRBD1. Germline V gives CDR1 SGHNT, CDR2 YYREEE (reference sequence). This CDR3 spans 16 amino acids. The J segment lost 5 bases and the V segment lost 0 bases, leaving 7 bases of the junction unmatched.